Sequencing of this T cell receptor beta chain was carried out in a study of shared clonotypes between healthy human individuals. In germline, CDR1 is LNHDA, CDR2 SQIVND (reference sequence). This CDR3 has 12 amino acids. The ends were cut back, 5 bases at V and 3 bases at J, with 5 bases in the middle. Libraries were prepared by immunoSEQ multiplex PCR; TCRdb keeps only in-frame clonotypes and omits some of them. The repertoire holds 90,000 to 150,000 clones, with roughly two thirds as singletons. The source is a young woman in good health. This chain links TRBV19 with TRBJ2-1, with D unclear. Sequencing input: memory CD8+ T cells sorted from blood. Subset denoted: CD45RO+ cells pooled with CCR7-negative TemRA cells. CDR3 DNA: TGTGCCAGTAGTTTGGACTACAATGAGCAGTTCTTC. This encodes CASSLDYNEQFF.